This TCR beta chain comes out of a study of blood T cell repertoires in COVID-19. This table comes from immunoSEQ multiplex PCR, and its TCRdb copy is limited to in-frame clones, with some not included. The data hold 300,000 or so clones, with more than 80% observed a single time. This clone was found a few times. V was shortened by 8 bases and J by 6 bases, with 13 bases between the two germline ends. The CDR3 contains 13 residues. CDR1 MNHEY and CDR2 SVGAGI come from the germline V gene. The sequenced material came from peripheral blood. This clonotype was obtained from a woman in her forties with acute or convalescent COVID-19. The chain uses TRBV6-5 and TRBJ1-4, with D possibly TRBD1 on 6 matching bases. CDR3 bases: TGTGCCAGCCTCGGGACACTTGATGAAAAACTGTTTTTT. Translating gives CASLGTLDEKLFF.